These 21 T cell receptor beta chains were sequenced from one sample in a study of cytomegalovirus exposure and HLA in healthy donors. PCR employed 60 Vbeta and 13 Jbeta primers. Profiled with immunoSEQ multiplex PCR; TCRdb holds only in-frame clones, not every one. The data hold about 200,000 clones, with 70% to 80% observed a single time. Sample: PBMCs. The receptors here all came from a male donor in good health and CMV-seropositive.

With regard to this clone: The junction does not match germline at one end; this may be a read error. The chain couples TRBV6-5 to TRBJ2-7; 12 nucleotides align to TRBD2. CDR1 and CDR2 (germline): MNHEY, SVGAGI. This CDR3 has 13 amino acids. The CDR3 DNA reads TGTGCCAGCAGCCAACTCACTAGCGGGGGGTTTCAGTTC. Amino acids: CASSQLTSGGFQF.

The CDR3 loop is CASSPFGPGTGRTEAFF. The CDR3 DNA sequence: TGTGCCAGCTCACCGTTTGGGCCCGGGACAGGGCGGACTGAAGCTTTCTTT. The V call is TRBV18, the J call TRBJ1-1; 9 nucleotides match TRBD1. The trim removed 3 bases at V and 5 bases at J, leaving 13 bases unmatched. This CDR3 spans 17 amino acids. CDR1 is KGHSH, CDR2 LQKENI, per germline. Drawing the rest from reference TRBV18 and TRBJ1-1, the complete variable domain is NAGVMQNPRHLVRRRGQEARLRCSPMKGHSHVYWYRQLPEEGLKFMVYLQKENIIDESGMPKERFSAEFPKEGPSILRIQQVVRGDSAAYFCASSPFGPGTGRTEAFFGQGTRLTVV.

The chain is built from TRBV4-3 and TRBJ2-7; D is uncertain. CDR1 LGHNA and CDR2 YSLEER come from the germline V gene. The CDR3 has 16 amino acids. Trimming stripped 0 bases from V and 0 bases from J, with 12 bases between. The CDR3 bases are TGCGCCAGCAGCCAAGATTGGGCCGCCTCCTCCTACGAGCAGTACTTC. This translates into CASSQDWAASSYEQYF.

The chain has TRBV6-5 and TRBJ1-2; 7 nucleotides line up with TRBD1. Germline CDR1 and CDR2: MNHEY and SVGAGI. The CDR3 is 16 amino acids. The J segment lost 0 bases and the V segment lost 2 bases, leaving 6 bases of the junction unmatched. This CDR3 reads CASSYGVDRANYGYTF. The DNA of the CDR3 is TGTGCCAGCAGTTACGGGGTAGACAGGGCTAACTATGGCTACACCTTC.

V usage is TRBV28 and J usage is TRBJ1-5; 7 positions agree with TRBD1. Per germline, CDR1 MDHEN and CDR2 SYDVKM. The V gene end was trimmed by 4 bases and the J gene end by 4 bases; junction bases not matched to a gene: 7. The CDR3 extends over 15 amino acids. The CDR3 nucleotides read TGTGCCAGCAGTTCTCGGACAGGCTCAAATCAGCCCCAGCATTTT. It translates to CASSSRTGSNQPQHF.

V usage is TRBV7-9 and J usage is TRBJ2-7; 8 bases are a match to TRBD2. The CDR3 runs to 15 residues. V trimming: 2 bases; J trimming: 5 bases; junction bases outside the gene matches: 8. CDR1 is SEHNR, CDR2 FQNEAQ, per germline (reference sequence). The CDR3 loop reads CASSLPLERENEQYF. The DNA of the CDR3 is TGTGCCAGCAGCTTACCCCTTGAGCGGGAGAACGAGCAGTACTTC.

J is TRBJ2-7 and V is TRBV7-6; tentative D call: TRBD1 (5 bases). CDR3 length: 14 residues. Trimming stripped 2 bases from V and 2 bases from J, with 10 bases between. Germline V gene sequence: CDR1 SGHVS, CDR2 FNYEAQ. Here the CDR3 reads CASSLSTGAYEQYF. The CDR3 nucleotides read TGTGCCAGCAGCTTATCCACAGGAGCCTACGAGCAGTACTTC.

This clone appeared a single time. This chain links TRBV29-1 with TRBJ1-1; D is unclear. CDR3 length: 11 amino acids. V was trimmed by 4 bases and J by 4 bases, leaving 7 bases between them. Germline-derived CDR1 and CDR2 are SQVTM and ANQGSEA. Here the CDR3 DNA reads TGCAGCGTTGTGGAGGGCACTGAAGCTTTCTTT. Its protein is CSVVEGTEAFF.

The rearrangement links TRBV13 to TRBJ1-1; tentatively, D is TRBD1 (5 bases). V lost 5 bases to trimming and J lost 1 base, with 11 bases between them. The CDR3 consists of 14 residues. The germline V gene encodes CDR1 PRHDT and CDR2 FYEKMQ (reference sequence). This CDR3 is CASSPGGGNTEAFF. In DNA form, the CDR3 reads TGTGCCAGCAGCCCCGGGGGGGGGAACACTGAAGCTTTCTTT.

In the case of this clone: Compared with germline, one end of the junction differs, possibly owing to a read error. This chain uses TRBV2 with TRBJ1-2; TRBD1 agrees at 11 bases. Germline values: CDR1 SNHLY, CDR2 FYNNEI. CDR3 length: 16 residues. Written as DNA, the CDR3 is TGTGCCAGCAGCGAAGGGACAGGGGGGGATGGTGATGGCTACACCTTC. This sequence encodes CASSEGTGGDGDGYTF.

The chain combines TRBV19 with TRBJ1-2; no definite D call. This CDR3 comprises 12 residues. From germline, CDR1 is LNHDA and CDR2 SQIVND (reference sequence). V lost 2 bases and J lost 6, with 7 bases in between. The CDR3 region is CASSIWADGYTF. Written as DNA, the CDR3 is TGTGCCAGTAGTATATGGGCAGATGGCTACACCTTC. The full variable domain, completed using reference TRBV19 and TRBJ1-2, is DGGITQSPKYLFRKEGQNVTLSCEQNLNHDAMYWYRQDPGQGLRLIYYSQIVNDFQKGDIAEGYSVSREKKESFPLTVTSAQKNPTAFYLCASSIWADGYTFGSGTRLTVV.

The J gene is TRBJ1-4, the V gene TRBV18, with D hard to call. V lost 6 bases to trimming and J lost 0 bases, with 14 bases between them. Germline V lookup: CDR1 KGHSH, CDR2 LQKENI. The CDR3 has 16 residues. DNA of the CDR3: TGTGCCAGCTCTCCAGGAGGGTACGCAACTAATGAAAAACTGTTTTTT. Translation gives CASSPGGYATNEKLFF.

J is TRBJ2-1 and V is TRBV30; D is perhaps TRBD2 (6 bases). The CDR3 covers 13 residues. Looked up from germline, CDR1 is GTSNPN and CDR2 is SVGIG (reference sequence). Trimming stripped 0 bases from V and 12 bases from J, with 15 bases between. The CDR3, as DNA: TGTGCCTGGAGTGTTAGGGCGGGGCGGTTGCAGTTCTTC. Residues: CAWSVRAGRLQFF.

The count of this clone is one. The chain couples TRBV27 to TRBJ1-2; no clear D. The V gene's germline CDR1 is MNHEY and CDR2 SMNVEV (reference sequence). The CDR3 is made up of 13 amino acids. Trimming took 2 bases from V and 4 from J, leaving 8 bases between them. For the CDR3, the DNA is TGTGCCAGCAGTTTAGCAGGTTCCTATGGCTACACCTTC. This gives the protein CASSLAGSYGYTF.

J is TRBJ1-6 and V is TRBV11-2; D might be TRBD1 (5 bases). The CDR3 totals 18 residues. From germline, CDR1 is SGHAT and CDR2 FQNNGV. Trimming took off 2 bases at V and 8 bases at J, with 22 bases between the two ends. Here the CDR3 reads CASSLTPGTPTGDSPLHF. As DNA, the CDR3 is TGTGCCAGCAGCTTAACGCCCGGGACTCCGACCGGAGATTCACCCCTCCACTTT.

V is TRBV7-2 and J is TRBJ2-7, with 10 nucleotides matching TRBD1. This CDR3 contains 15 residues. The trim removed 5 bases at V and 0 bases at J, leaving 4 bases unmatched. Germline V gene data show CDR1 as SGHTA and CDR2 as FQGNSA. The CDR3 bases are TGTGCCAGCAGCCTTGACAGGGGGCCCTCCTACGAGCAGTACTTC. Translating gives CASSLDRGPSYEQYF.

V is TRBV9 and J is TRBJ2-7, with D perhaps matching TRBD2 (5 bases). Per germline, CDR1 SGDLS and CDR2 YYNGEE. V lost 4 bases and J lost 5, with 10 bases in between. The length of the CDR3 is 12 residues. For the CDR3, the DNA is TGTGCCAGCAGCCTCACGGGGAACGAGCAGTACTTC. Translated: CASSLTGNEQYF.

This rearrangement joins TRBV6-5 to TRBJ1-5, with 9 bases fitting TRBD1. Germline V CDR1 and CDR2: MNHEY, SVGAGI. Trimming at V came to 10 bases and at J to 1 base, leaving 2 bases not matched to a gene. The CDR3 loop spans 13 amino acids. The CDR3 here is CATGTGSNQPQHF. The CDR3 bases are TGTGCCACTGGGACAGGGAGCAATCAGCCCCAGCATTTT.

The CDR3 DNA reads TGTGCCAGCAGCTGGGACAGGGCCTACGAGCAGTACTTC. Residues: CASSWDRAYEQYF. The chain is built from TRBV7-3 and TRBJ2-7; 9 positions agree with TRBD1. With V trimmed by 4 bases and J by 2 bases, 0 bases remained unmatched. Per germline, CDR1 SGHTA and CDR2 FQGTGA. There are 13 residues in the CDR3. Filled out from reference TRBV7-3 and TRBJ2-7, the complete variable domain reads GAGVSQTPSNKVTEKGKYVELRCDPISGHTALYWYRQSLGQGPEFLIYFQGTGAADDSGLPNDRFFAVRPEGSVSTLKIQRTERGDSAVYLCASSWDRAYEQYFGPGTRLTVT.

V and J are TRBV7-9 and TRBJ1-2; the D is unclear. Per germline, CDR1 SEHNR and CDR2 FQNEAQ (reference sequence). V lost 4 bases to trimming and J lost 8 bases, with 11 bases between them. The CDR3 length is 12 residues. CDR3 DNA: TGTGCCAGCAGCTCTTCGGGGAGCGGCTACACCTTC. As protein: CASSSSGSGYTF.

The gene calls are TRBV9 and TRBJ1-1; 7 nucleotides line up with TRBD1. CDR3 length: 15 amino acids. From germline, CDR1 is SGDLS and CDR2 YYNGEE. The V segment lost 3 bases and the J segment 4 bases; nucleotides outside the gene matches: 9. Written as DNA, the CDR3 is TGTGCCAGCAGCGCCAGAAGGACAGGTTCCACTGAAGCTTTCTTT. Amino acid sequence: CASSARRTGSTEAFF. The full variable domain, its missing parts supplied by reference TRBV9 and TRBJ1-1, is DSGVTQTPKHLITATGQRVTLRCSPRSGDLSVYWYQQSLDQGLQFLIQYYNGEERAKGNILERFSAQQFPDLHSELNLSSLELGDSALYFCASSARRTGSTEAFFGQGTRLTVV.